This TCR beta chain is drawn from a study of T cells in Graves' hyperthyroidism and ophthalmopathy. Study-wide findings and caveats: A 13 V-J signature model discriminated ophthalmopathy versus stable hyperthyroidism.

The definition of stable Graves' hyperthyroidism was no ophthalmopathy progression within 18 months. Exclusions: uncontrolled infection, other autoimmune disease, pregnancy, lactation. TCR beta CDR3 regions were amplified from RNA transcripts. Primed by the HTBI set, a first-round RT-PCR was run on the TCR CDR3. From the multiplex PCR reads, TCRdb called clonotypes with MiXCR, one entry per CDR3 protein. There are about 610,000 distinct CDR3 sequences in the sample; around 42% occur only once, and roughly 7.7% lies in the top ten. V was clipped by 2 bases and J by 5 bases, with 12 bases between them. The length of the CDR3 is 14 residues. CDR1 and CDR2 (germline): SGHTA, FQGTGA. This clonotype was detected ten times or more. Its antigen is currently unknown.

The chain is built from TRBV7-3 and TRBJ1-1, with a weak D call TRBD1 (5 bases). This TCR derives from a woman younger than 30 with Graves' hyperthyroidism. Sequenced material: peripheral blood or thyroid tissue (not recorded which). CDR3 nucleotide sequence: TGTGCCAGCAGCTTACGGGGGAGAAAGACTGAAGCTTTCTTT. This codes for CASSLRGRKTEAFF.